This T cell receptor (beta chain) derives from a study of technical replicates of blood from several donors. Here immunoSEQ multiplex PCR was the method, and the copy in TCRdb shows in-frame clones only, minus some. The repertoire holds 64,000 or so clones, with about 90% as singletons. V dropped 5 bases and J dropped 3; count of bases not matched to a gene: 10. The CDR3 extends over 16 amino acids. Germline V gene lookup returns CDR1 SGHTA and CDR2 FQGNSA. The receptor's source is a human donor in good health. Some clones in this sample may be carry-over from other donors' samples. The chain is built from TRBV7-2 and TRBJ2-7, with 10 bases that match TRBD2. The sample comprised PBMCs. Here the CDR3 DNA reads TGTGCCAGCAGCACCTCCGGGACTAGCGAAATCTACGAGCAGTACTTC. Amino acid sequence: CASSTSGTSEIYEQYF.